This T cell receptor beta chain appears in the sequencing data of a study of shared clonotypes between healthy human individuals (dated by TCRdb to between 2020 and 2021). Study-level background: A few men and a couple of women, aged 18 to 49 years, made up the cohort. For each donor, CD4 naive and CD4 memory were each given three plates, CD8 naive was given two plates, and CD8 memory was given one plate. To estimate repertoire size and how much clonotype sharing occurs between individuals, the study deeply sequenced the blood TCR repertoires of several healthy adults. To increase sequencing depth and limit assay-specific biases, TCR repertoire library preparation and sequencing were carried out by different laboratories using diverse techniques. Leukapheresis yielded between about 0.85 and 10 billion PBMCs per donor.

The investigation overall reported the following: Rarefaction of sorted-subset datasets indicated incomplete sequencing despite the large sequencing depth. Only blood was sampled, and tissue TCR repertoires likely differ from those in blood. Compared with non-shared clonotypes, the clonotypes found in all four sorted-subset donors had higher generation probabilities. Because the study included only a small number of donors, the genetic and exposure-history diversity represented was limited. When a few donors were compared, the shared fraction of clonotypes was about 5.4% for naive CD4, 3.5% to 4% for naive CD8, more than 2% for memory CD4, and around 0.37% for memory CD8. Naive subsets generally had larger estimated clonotype richness than memory subsets. Pairwise subsampling led to the expectation that sequencing depth would affect the degree of clonotype sharing among donors.

TCR CDR3 regions were amplified from genomic DNA by multiplex PCR using the deep immunoSEQ assay. Extracted genomic DNA from each cell subset was spread evenly across all wells of several immunoSEQ 96-well plates, with each plate serving as a replicate. For sorted subsets, 200 to 250 ng genomic DNA, equal to 30,000 to 35,000 T cell genomes, was loaded into each replicate PCR. The purified libraries were quantified using a Qubit 3.0 fluorometer, sized with a Bioanalyzer 2100, and then quantified again using the KAPA Library Quantification kit. Every immunoSEQ 96-well plate was sequenced on a separate single-read 150-cycle Illumina NextSeq 550 flow cell. Processing in the source paper ran as follows. The immunoSEQ output contained only junctional sequences without quality scores, so filtering could not match that applied to full-length reads. To assign V/J genes and CDR3, sequences were annotated using PyIR, a Python wrapper for IgBLAST v1.9, with IMGT germline references. Reads were removed for weak V/J assignments (E-value above 1e-6), missing CDR3, stop codons, out-of-frame junctions, or ambiguous translated residues. V3J clonotypes were defined by identical inferred V gene, J gene, and CDR3 amino acid sequence. Percentage overlap between repertoires was computed as shared unique clonotypes divided by the size of the smaller repertoire. Three approaches were used to assess repertoire richness: RTK rarefaction, the Chao1 estimator, and Recon v2.1 estimates of unobserved clonotypes. OLGA was used to compute generation probabilities for all TCRbeta clonotypes that the gDNA method yielded from four donors. The immuneACCESS repertoire file appears here via TCRdb, limited to in-frame rearrangements. These files lack a portion of the clones; in checked studies, under half of the deficit traces to unresolved V genes, and the cause of the others is not known. The V and J calls and clone size were taken over from that table, and D and trimming were inferred from the DNA. The sample contains hundreds of thousands of clones, 85% to 95% of them found a single time. Around 24% of the sample lies in the top ten.

Comments on this clone: Its antigen remains undetermined. Base qualities are missing; no much larger clone stands one base away.

From the cysteine up to the phenylalanine, the CDR3 has a length of 13 residues. CDR3 DNA only is kept here, 39 bases in frame from base 1. Taken from the germline V gene (reference sequence), the CDR1 and CDR2 loops are GTSNPN and SVGIG. Germline trimming: 1 base from V, 12 bases from J; junction bases outside gene matches: 9. CD8 naive samples were obtained by positive selection for CCR7 among CD45RO-negative cells, yielding a CD45RA+CCR7+ population from which TemRA cells were excluded. The donors were healthy, HIV-negative adults with no recently reported acute infections or vaccinations. All donors were Caucasian adults living in Nashville, Tennessee, USA. After blood collection by leukapheresis, PBMCs were isolated using Ficoll-Histopaque density gradient centrifugation and then cryopreserved in the vapor phase of liquid nitrogen. Analytical flow cytometry was used to check the purity and quantity of every magnetically sorted T cell population. Genomic DNA was isolated from every sorted fraction and measured by UV absorbance on a Nanodrop 2000c.

Sequences were obtained from naive CD8+ T cells sorted from blood. What the cell subset or site label conveys for this sample: CD45RA+CCR7+. This TCR came from a man under 40 in good health. The V and J genes are TRBV30 and TRBJ2-1, and TRBD1 aligns with 7 junction nucleotides. The CDR3 sequence is CAWSGAGGSGQFF. The DNA is TGTGCCTGGAGTGGGGCAGGGGGATCGGGGCAGTTCTTC.